The 29 T cell receptor beta chains presented below share a single source sample, sequenced in a study of CD8 T cells in Susac syndrome. Random hexamers were used to reverse transcribe the RNA input (about 0.5 to 1 ug). TCRdb independently ran MiXCR on the immunoSEQ multiplex PCR reads; one entry per CDR3 protein. The sample consists of 100,000 to 150,000 distinct CDR3 sequences, around 94% of them appearing once. Sequenced material: CD4+ T cells from PBMCs. Receptor source: a human donor in good health.

V usage is TRBV30 and J usage is TRBJ1-2; 7 nucleotides line up with TRBD1. The CDR3 totals 14 residues. The junction had 3 bases not matched to a gene; V was cut back by 0 bases and J by 2 bases. CDR1 is GTSNPN and CDR2 is SVGIG in the germline V gene (reference sequence). CDR3 in DNA: TGTGCCTGGAGTGTCGGACAGGCGAACTATGGCTACACCTTC. It encodes CAWSVGQANYGYTF. Based on the CDR3 plus reference TRBV30 and TRBJ1-2, the full variable domain is SQTIHQWPATLVQPVGSPLSLECTVEGTSNPNLYWYRQAAGRGLQLLFYSVGIGQISSEVPQNLSASRPQDRQFILSSKKLLLSDSGFYLCAWSVGQANYGYTFGSGTRLTVV.

This clonotype was seen just once. The chain couples TRBV5-1 to TRBJ2-5; 7 nucleotides agree with TRBD2. The CDR3 covers 14 residues. The trim removed 6 bases at V and 2 bases at J, leaving 7 bases unmatched. Germline assignment: CDR1 SGHRS and CDR2 YFSETQ. The CDR3 sequence: CASKRDLSQETQYF. The CDR3 DNA sequence: TGCGCCAGCAAGCGGGATTTGTCTCAAGAGACCCAGTACTTC.

This sequence joins TRBV12-3 or TRBV12-4 and TRBJ2-5; D uncertain. V was shortened by 2 bases and J by 4 bases, with 8 bases between the two germline ends. The CDR3 length is 13 residues. The CDR3 bases are TGTGCCAGCAGTTTAAGGGTACGAGAGACCCAGTACTTC. This translates into CASSLRVRETQYF.

This clonotype was seen a few times. The V gene is TRBV4-2, the J gene TRBJ2-5, with 7 nucleotides matching TRBD2. The CDR3 runs to 15 residues. The ends lost 0 bases at V and 4 bases at J; junction bases unmatched: 5. CDR1 LGHNA and CDR2 YNFKEQ come from the germline V gene. This CDR3 is CASSQDPGEGETQYF. Here the CDR3 DNA reads TGTGCCAGCAGCCAAGATCCGGGGGAGGGAGAGACCCAGTACTTC.

This chain connects TRBV7-8 to TRBJ1-2, with a weak D call TRBD1 (5 bases). The CDR3 totals 14 residues. V was cut by 1 base and J by 5 bases, with 11 bases left in between. Germline V gene lookup returns CDR1 SGHVS and CDR2 FQNEAQ. CDR3 loop: CASSLGGLGYGYTF. In DNA, the CDR3 is TGTGCCAGCAGCTTAGGGGGACTGGGGTATGGCTACACCTTC.

J is TRBJ2-1 and V is TRBV27; possible D gene TRBD1, 5 bases. The CDR3 consists of 17 residues. V lost 0 bases and J 0 bases, leaving 12 bases between the germline ends. Germline loops: CDR1 MNHEY, CDR2 SMNVEV (reference sequence). The CDR3 DNA is TGTGCCAGCAGTTTATCCCCCGGCAGGGACTCCTACAATGAGCAGTTCTTC. Its translation is CASSLSPGRDSYNEQFF.

The gene calls are TRBV27 and TRBJ1-4; TRBD1 matches at 7 bases. V trimming: 5 bases; J trimming: 0 bases; junction bases outside the gene matches: 9. This CDR3 comprises 17 residues. The germline gives CDR1 MNHEY, CDR2 SMNVEV (reference sequence). CDR3 bases: TGTGCCAGCAGTATCCGACAGGGTTGGACAACTAATGAAAAACTGTTTTTT. Encoded protein: CASSIRQGWTTNEKLFF. Drawing the rest from reference TRBV27 and TRBJ1-4, the complete variable domain is EAQVTQNPRYLITVTGKKLTVTCSQNMNHEYMSWYRQDPGLGLRQIYYSMNVEVTDKGDVPEGYKVSRKEKRNFPLILESPSPNQTSLYFCASSIRQGWTTNEKLFFGSGTQLSVL.

The chain has TRBV2 and TRBJ2-2; D unclear. V lost 4 bases, J lost 4 bases, and 4 bases lay in between. CDR3 length equals 12 residues. Germline V gene sequence: CDR1 SNHLY, CDR2 FYNNEI. CDR3 sequence reads: CASSGATGELFF. As DNA, the CDR3 is TGTGCCAGCAGTGGGGCCACCGGGGAGCTGTTTTTT.

As DNA, the CDR3 is TGTGCCAGCAGCACGGGGGTTCGGGGGCATTGGCAGCCCCAGCATTTT. It specifies CASSTGVRGHWQPQHF. The chain has TRBV11-2 and TRBJ1-5; the D gene is possibly TRBD1 (6 bases). Germline CDR1 is SGHAT and CDR2 is FQNNGV. The CDR3 covers 16 residues. Trimming stripped 5 bases from V and 7 bases from J, with 21 bases between.

The chain couples TRBV15 to TRBJ2-1, with 9 nucleotides matching TRBD2. The trim removed 0 bases at V and 4 bases at J, leaving 10 bases unmatched. This CDR3 has 18 amino acids. Germline V CDR1 and CDR2: LNHNV, YYDKDF (reference sequence). CDR3 nucleotide sequence: TGTGCCACCAGCAGAGATCTGTCGACTAGCGGAGAGTACAATGAGCAGTTCTTC. Its protein is CATSRDLSTSGEYNEQFF.

The rearrangement uses TRBV7-9 and TRBJ2-1, with D perhaps given as TRBD1 or TRBD2 (6 bases each). Germline loops: CDR1 SEHNR, CDR2 FQNEAQ (reference sequence). This CDR3 comprises 13 residues. Trimming took 5 bases from V and 9 from J, leaving 14 bases between them. Written as DNA, the CDR3 is TGTGCCAGCAGCCCTGGAGGGGGACTTGAGCAGTTCTTC. It codes for CASSPGGGLEQFF.

V and J are TRBV9 and TRBJ2-5, with a weak D call TRBD1 (6 bases). Trimming removed 6 bases at V and 5 bases at J, with 14 bases between. The germline gives CDR1 SGDLS, CDR2 YYNGEE. This CDR3 contains 13 residues. CDR3 region: CASNRGHSETQYF. CDR3 DNA sequence: TGTGCCAGCAATCGGGGACATTCGGAGACCCAGTACTTC.

The chain links TRBV18 to TRBJ1-1, with unresolved D. This CDR3 region has 14 residues. Germline CDR1 and CDR2: KGHSH and LQKENI. V gave up 3 bases and J gave up 6 bases, with 14 bases separating them. CDR3 amino acids: CASSPKTGKAEAFF. In DNA, the CDR3 is TGTGCCAGCTCACCGAAGACCGGGAAGGCTGAAGCTTTCTTT.

The CDR3 here is CASTGHRITGELFF. CDR3 nucleotides: TGTGCCAGCACAGGACATAGGATCACCGGGGAGCTGTTTTTT. The chain links TRBV6-2 or TRBV6-3 to TRBJ2-2; D might be TRBD1 (5 bases). Germline values: CDR1 MNHEY, CDR2 SVGEGT. With 7 bases removed from V and 4 bases from J, the gap between germline ends came to 13 bases. The CDR3 runs 14 residues.

This clonotype came up once. The genes are TRBV20-1 and TRBJ1-4; 8 bases agree with TRBD1. This CDR3 has 14 amino acids. J lost 4 bases, V lost 6 bases, and 7 bases had no gene match. CDR1 is DFQATT and CDR2 is SNEGSKA in the germline V gene (reference sequence). The CDR3 sequence: CSAFRTGFNEKLFF. CDR3 DNA sequence: TGCAGTGCCTTCCGGACAGGGTTTAATGAAAAACTGTTTTTT.

The gene calls are TRBV30 and TRBJ1-2; D not resolved. Germline assignment: CDR1 GTSNPN and CDR2 SVGIG (reference sequence). The CDR3 runs to 13 residues. Trimming took off 2 bases at V and 6 bases at J, with 13 bases between the two ends. This CDR3 is CAWSITGGNGYTF. DNA for the CDR3: TGTGCCTGGAGTATTACGGGAGGGAATGGCTACACCTTC.

The chain uses TRBV18 and TRBJ2-2, with 8 bases identical to TRBD1. The CDR3 is 17 residues long. CDR1 is KGHSH, CDR2 LQKENI, per germline. V lost 3 bases to trimming and J lost 0 bases; unmatched junction nucleotides: 6. CDR3 protein: CASSPQGTGSNTGELFF. CDR3 nucleotides: TGTGCCAGCTCACCCCAAGGGACAGGTTCGAACACCGGGGAGCTGTTTTTT.

The rearrangement links TRBV2 to TRBJ2-7; TRBD2 agrees at 8 bases. Germline V CDR1 and CDR2: SNHLY, FYNNEI. Losses at the gene ends were 5 bases for V and 0 bases for J; bases not matched to a gene: 6. This CDR3 is 15 amino acids long. In DNA, the CDR3 is TGTGCCAGCAGTACTGACCTAGCGGGCTCCTACGAGCAGTACTTC. The encoded protein is CASSTDLAGSYEQYF. Full variable domain (rest looked up from reference TRBV2 and TRBJ2-7): EPEVTQTPSHQVTQMGQEVILRCVPISNHLYFYWYRQILGQKVEFLVSFYNNEISEKSEIFDDQFSVERPDGSNFTLKIRSTKLEDSAMYFCASSTDLAGSYEQYFGPGTRLTVT.

This chain links TRBV14 with TRBJ2-3, with a tentative D call TRBD1 (5 bases). Germline V lookup: CDR1 SGHDN, CDR2 FVKESK. The CDR3 contains 15 residues. Trimming removed 0 bases at V and 9 bases at J, with 16 bases between. Written as DNA, the CDR3 is TGTGCCAGCAGCCAAGAGACAAATAGGGGATCAACGCAGTATTTT. Translation gives CASSQETNRGSTQYF.

This chain connects TRBV29-1 to TRBJ2-1, with unresolved D. Germline CDR1 is SQVTM and CDR2 is ANQGSEA. The CDR3 is 11 residues long. Trimming cost V 3 bases and J 4 bases, with 4 bases left between them. In nucleotides, the CDR3 is TGCAGCGTTGAGGAGTACAATGAGCAGTTCTTC. Translated, it gives CSVEEYNEQFF.

The chain employs TRBV19 and TRBJ2-1; D is ambiguous. The germline CDR1 and CDR2 sequences are LNHDA and SQIVND (reference sequence). This CDR3 has 11 amino acids. The germline V and J ends were trimmed by 3 bases and 9 bases, with 6 bases remaining between them. In DNA, the CDR3 is TGTGCCAGTAGTATCCGAAGTGAGCAGTTCTTC. Residues: CASSIRSEQFF.

J is TRBJ2-2 and V is TRBV29-1, with D possibly being TRBD2 (6 bases). CDR3 size: 14 residues. V shed 4 bases and J shed 3 bases, with 12 bases lying between them. Germline loops: CDR1 SQVTM, CDR2 ANQGSEA. CDR3 loop: CSVGSSGDTGELFF. CDR3 bases: TGCAGCGTTGGCAGTAGCGGTGACACCGGGGAGCTGTTTTTT.

The chain carries TRBV7-9 and TRBJ2-1; 10 bases align to TRBD2. The germline V gene encodes CDR1 SEHNR and CDR2 FQNEAQ (reference sequence). V was clipped by 5 bases and J by 7 bases; unmatched bases: 8. The CDR3 is 15 amino acids. The CDR3 DNA follows: TGTGCCAGCAGCGCGTCTAGCGGGAGATCTAATGAGCAGTTCTTC. Amino acids: CASSASSGRSNEQFF.

The rearrangement joins TRBV18 to TRBJ2-7; D may be TRBD2 (6 bases). Trimming pared 2 bases from V and 2 bases from J, leaving 10 bases between. CDR1 is KGHSH and CDR2 is LQKENI in the germline V gene. CDR3 size: 14 residues. This CDR3 is CASSPGGSPYEQYF. The DNA of the CDR3 is TGTGCCAGCTCACCAGGAGGGAGCCCCTACGAGCAGTACTTC.

This chain joins TRBV29-1 and TRBJ1-2, with D possibly matching TRBD1 (5 bases). The length of the CDR3 is 15 residues. V was cut by 7 bases and J by 2 bases, with 20 bases left in between. The germline gives CDR1 SQVTM, CDR2 ANQGSEA. CDR3: CSASRDSGQNYGYTF. In DNA, the CDR3 is TGCAGCGCTTCAAGGGACTCAGGACAAAACTATGGCTACACCTTC.

Concerning this clonotype: One end of the junction is discordant with germline, which a read error may explain. The chain combines TRBV3-1 with TRBJ2-6; D not resolved. This CDR3 spans 16 amino acids. Germline assignment: CDR1 LGHDT and CDR2 YNNKEL (reference sequence). The DNA of the CDR3 is TGTGCCAGCAGCGAAGAGGTTGGGCCTGGGGCCAACGTCCTGACTTTC. Residues: CASSEEVGPGANVLTF.

J is TRBJ2-1 and V is TRBV6-9, with 9 bases that match TRBD1. Germline trimming cut 1 base from V and 9 bases from J; bases unmatched to any gene: 7. The CDR3 is made up of 15 amino acids. Germline-derived CDR1 and CDR2 are MNHGY and SVAAGI. CDR3 sequence: CASSYFPGQGGEQFF. Written as DNA, the CDR3 is TGTGCCAGCAGTTATTTTCCGGGACAGGGAGGTGAGCAGTTCTTC.

This sequence joins TRBV29-1 and TRBJ2-7, with 7 bases matching TRBD1. Losses at the gene ends were 1 base for V and 7 bases for J; bases not matched to a gene: 7. CDR3 length: 13 residues. Germline lookup yields CDR1 SQVTM and CDR2 ANQGSEA. The DNA of the CDR3 is TGCAGCGTTGAAGTGTTAGGGGGCGGGGAGCAGTACTTC. Its protein product is CSVEVLGGGEQYF.

The chain carries TRBV7-2 and TRBJ1-1; 8 positions agree with TRBD1. From germline, CDR1 is SGHTA and CDR2 FQGNSA. The CDR3 loop spans 15 amino acids. V shed 4 bases and J 4 bases; nucleotides not matched to a gene: 8. The CDR3 loop is CASSSLQGVSTEAFF. DNA for the CDR3: TGTGCCAGCAGCTCCCTACAGGGGGTAAGCACTGAAGCTTTCTTT.